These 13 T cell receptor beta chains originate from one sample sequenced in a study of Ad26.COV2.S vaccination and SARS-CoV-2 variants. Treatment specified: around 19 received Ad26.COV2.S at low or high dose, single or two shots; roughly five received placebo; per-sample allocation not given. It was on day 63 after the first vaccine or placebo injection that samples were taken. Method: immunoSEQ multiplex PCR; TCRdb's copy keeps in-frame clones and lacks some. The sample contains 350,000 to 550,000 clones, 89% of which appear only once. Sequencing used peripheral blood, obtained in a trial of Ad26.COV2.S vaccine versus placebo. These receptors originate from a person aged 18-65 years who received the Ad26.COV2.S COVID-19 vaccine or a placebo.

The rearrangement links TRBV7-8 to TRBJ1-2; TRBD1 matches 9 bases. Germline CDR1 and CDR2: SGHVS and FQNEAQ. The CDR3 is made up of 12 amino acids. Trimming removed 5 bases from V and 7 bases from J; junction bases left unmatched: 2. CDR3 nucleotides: TGTGCCAGCAGCCGGACAGGGGTTGGCTACACCTTC. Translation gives CASSRTGVGYTF.

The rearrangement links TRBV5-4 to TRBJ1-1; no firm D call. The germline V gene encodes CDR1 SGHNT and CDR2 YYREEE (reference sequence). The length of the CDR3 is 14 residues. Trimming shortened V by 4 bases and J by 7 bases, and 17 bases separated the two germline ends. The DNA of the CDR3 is TGTGCCAGCAGCCCTACGGACCCGGAGGGTGAAGCTTTCTTT. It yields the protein CASSPTDPEGEAFF.

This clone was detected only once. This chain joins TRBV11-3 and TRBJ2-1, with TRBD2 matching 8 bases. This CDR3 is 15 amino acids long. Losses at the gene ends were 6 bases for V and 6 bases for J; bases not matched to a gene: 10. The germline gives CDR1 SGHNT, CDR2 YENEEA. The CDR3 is CASSLASGYGNEQFF. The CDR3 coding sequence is TGTGCCAGCAGTCTCGCTAGCGGGTATGGCAATGAGCAGTTCTTC. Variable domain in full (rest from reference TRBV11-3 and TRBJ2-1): EAGVVQSPRYKIIEKKQPVAFWCNPISGHNTLYWYLQNLGQGPELLIRYENEEAVDDSQLPKDRFSAERLKGVDSTLKIQPAELGDSAVYLCASSLASGYGNEQFFGPGTRLTVL.

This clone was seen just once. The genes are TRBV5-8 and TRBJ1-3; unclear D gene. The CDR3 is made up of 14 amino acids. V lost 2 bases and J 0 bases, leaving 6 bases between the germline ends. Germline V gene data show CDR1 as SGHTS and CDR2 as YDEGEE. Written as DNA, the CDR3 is TGTGCCAGCAGCTTTGGATCCTCTGGAAACACCATATATTTT. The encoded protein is CASSFGSSGNTIYF.

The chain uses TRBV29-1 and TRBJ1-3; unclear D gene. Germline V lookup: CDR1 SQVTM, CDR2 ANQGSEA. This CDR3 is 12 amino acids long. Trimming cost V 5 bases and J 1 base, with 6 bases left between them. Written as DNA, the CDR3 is TGCAGCGTTCTGATATCTGGAAACACCATATATTTT. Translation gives CSVLISGNTIYF.

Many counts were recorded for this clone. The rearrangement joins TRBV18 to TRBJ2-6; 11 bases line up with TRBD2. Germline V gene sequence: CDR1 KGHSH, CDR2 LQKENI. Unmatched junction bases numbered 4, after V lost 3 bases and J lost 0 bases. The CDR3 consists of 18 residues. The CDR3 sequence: CASSPRLAGNSGANVLTF. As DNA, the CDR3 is TGTGCCAGCTCACCGCGACTAGCGGGGAACTCTGGGGCCAACGTCCTGACTTTC.

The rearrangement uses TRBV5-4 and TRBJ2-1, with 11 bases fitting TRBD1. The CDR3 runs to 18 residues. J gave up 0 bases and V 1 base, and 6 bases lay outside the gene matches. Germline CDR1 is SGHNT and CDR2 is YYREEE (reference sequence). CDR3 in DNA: TGTGCCAGCAGCTTGTGGGCAGGGACAGGGGGCTCCTACAATGAGCAGTTCTTC. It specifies CASSLWAGTGGSYNEQFF. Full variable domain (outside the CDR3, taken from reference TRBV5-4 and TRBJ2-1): ETGVTQSPTHLIKTRGQQVTLRCSSQSGHNTVSWYQQALGQGPQFIFQYYREEENGRGNFPPRFSGLQFPNYSSELNVNALELDDSALYLCASSLWAGTGGSYNEQFFGPGTRLTVL.

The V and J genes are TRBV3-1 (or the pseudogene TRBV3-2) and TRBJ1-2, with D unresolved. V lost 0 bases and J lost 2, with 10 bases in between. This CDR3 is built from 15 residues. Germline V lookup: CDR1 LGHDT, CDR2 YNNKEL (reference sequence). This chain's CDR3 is CASSQERPDNYGYTF. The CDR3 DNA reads TGTGCCAGCAGCCAAGAGAGGCCGGACAACTATGGCTACACCTTC.

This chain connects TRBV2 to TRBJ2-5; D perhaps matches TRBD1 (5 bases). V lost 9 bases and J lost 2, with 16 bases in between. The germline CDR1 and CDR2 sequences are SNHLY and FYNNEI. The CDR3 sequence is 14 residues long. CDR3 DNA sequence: TGTGCCAGGGGGCGCAGGCCAGGACAAGAGACCCAGTACTTC. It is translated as CARGRRPGQETQYF. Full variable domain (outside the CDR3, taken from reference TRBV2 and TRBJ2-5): EPEVTQTPSHQVTQMGQEVILRCVPISNHLYFYWYRQILGQKVEFLVSFYNNEISEKSEIFDDQFSVERPDGSNFTLKIRSTKLEDSAMYFCARGRRPGQETQYFGPGTRLLVL.

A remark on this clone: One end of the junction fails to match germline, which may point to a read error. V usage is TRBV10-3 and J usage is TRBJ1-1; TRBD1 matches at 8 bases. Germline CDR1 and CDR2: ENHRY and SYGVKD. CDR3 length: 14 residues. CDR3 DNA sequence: TGTGCCATCACTGAGACAGGGGAGGGTACTGAAGCTTTCTTT. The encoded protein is CAITETGEGTEAFF.

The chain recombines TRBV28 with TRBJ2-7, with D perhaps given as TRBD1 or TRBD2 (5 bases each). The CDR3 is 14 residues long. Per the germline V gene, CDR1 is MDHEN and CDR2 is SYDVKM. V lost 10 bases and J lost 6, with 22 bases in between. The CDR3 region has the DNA TGTGCCACCTCCCTCGACAGACGAGGAGGCGAGCAGTACGTC. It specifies CATSLDRRGGEQYV.

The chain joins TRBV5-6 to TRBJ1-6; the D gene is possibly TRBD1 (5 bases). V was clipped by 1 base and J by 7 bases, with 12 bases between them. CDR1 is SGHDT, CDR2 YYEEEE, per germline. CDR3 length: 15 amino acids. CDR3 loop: CASSLLRQTNSPLHF. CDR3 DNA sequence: TGTGCCAGCAGCTTGCTTCGACAGACAAATTCACCCCTCCACTTT.

As DNA, the CDR3 is TGTGCCAGCAGCTCAAAAGCGGGGGGAACCACCGGGGAGCTGTTTTTT. Amino acid sequence: CASSSKAGGTTGELFF. This sequence joins TRBV7-2 and TRBJ2-2, with TRBD2 identical over 9 bases. CDR3 length: 16 residues. V gave up 4 bases and J gave up 4 bases; unmatched junction bases: 7. Germline CDR1 SGHTA, CDR2 FQGNSA.